This note documents a single T cell receptor (beta chain) sequence. Assay: immunoSEQ multiplex PCR; the TCRdb copy retains only in-frame clones and omits some. The sample lists about 130,000 clones, 85% to 90% seen once, with around 4.1% in the top ten. The CDR3 has 14 amino acids. V shed 0 bases and J shed 5 bases, with 9 bases lying between them. From germline, CDR1 is SGHRS and CDR2 YFSETQ. This record comes from a study of blood T cell repertoires in COVID-19. Study details: Collection of acute and convalescent COVID-19 samples took place in the United States, Italy and Spain. Sources were T cells, B-cell-depleted T cells, or PBMCs; the material itself was cDNA or gDNA.

The genes are TRBV5-1 and TRBJ2-1, with unresolved D. The sequence was obtained from a human donor in a cohort sampled during active COVID-19. Sequencing used peripheral blood. CDR3 sequence (DNA): TGCGCCAGCAGCTTGGGCGGCCGGAACAATGAGCAGTTCTTC. This gives the protein CASSLGGRNNEQFF.